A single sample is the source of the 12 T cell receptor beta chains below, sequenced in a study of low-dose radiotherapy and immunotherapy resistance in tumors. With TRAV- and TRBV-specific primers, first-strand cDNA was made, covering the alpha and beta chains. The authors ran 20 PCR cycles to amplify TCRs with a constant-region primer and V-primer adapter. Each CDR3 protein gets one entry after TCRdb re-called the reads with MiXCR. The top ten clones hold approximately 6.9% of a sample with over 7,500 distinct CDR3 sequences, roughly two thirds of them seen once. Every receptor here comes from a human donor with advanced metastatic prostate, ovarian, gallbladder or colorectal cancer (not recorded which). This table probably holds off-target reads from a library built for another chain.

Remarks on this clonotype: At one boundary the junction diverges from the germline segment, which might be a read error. This CDR3 reads CASRGGLPTDTQYF. CDR3 nucleotide sequence: TGTGCGAGCAGGGGGGGCCTACCCACAGATACGCAGTATTTT. The chain has TRBV2 and TRBJ2-3; tentatively, D is TRBD1 or TRBD2 (7 bases each). The germline V gene has CDR1 SNHLY and CDR2 FYNNEI. The CDR3 has 14 residues.

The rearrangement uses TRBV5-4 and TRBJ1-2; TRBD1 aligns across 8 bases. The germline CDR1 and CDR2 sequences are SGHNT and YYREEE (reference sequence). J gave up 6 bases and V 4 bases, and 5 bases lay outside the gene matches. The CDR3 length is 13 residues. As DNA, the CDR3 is TGTGCCAGCAGCCCCGACAGGGGCGATGGCTACACCTTC. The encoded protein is CASSPDRGDGYTF. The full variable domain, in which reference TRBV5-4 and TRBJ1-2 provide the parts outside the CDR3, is ETGVTQSPTHLIKTRGQQVTLRCSSQSGHNTVSWYQQALGQGPQFIFQYYREEENGRGNFPPRFSGLQFPNYSSELNVNALELDDSALYLCASSPDRGDGYTFGSGTRLTVV.

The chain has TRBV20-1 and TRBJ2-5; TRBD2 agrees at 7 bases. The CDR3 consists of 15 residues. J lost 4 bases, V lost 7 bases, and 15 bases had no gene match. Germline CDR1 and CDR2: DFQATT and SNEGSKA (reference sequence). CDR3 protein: CSVGEGRVRRETQYF. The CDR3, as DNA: TGCAGTGTCGGAGAGGGGAGGGTCCGGCGAGAGACCCAGTACTTC.

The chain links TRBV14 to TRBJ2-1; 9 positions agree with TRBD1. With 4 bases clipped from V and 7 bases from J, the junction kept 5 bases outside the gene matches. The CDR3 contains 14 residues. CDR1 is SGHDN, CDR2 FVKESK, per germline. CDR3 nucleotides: TGTGCCAGCAGCCCCTACAGGGGGCGAAATGAGCAGTTCTTC. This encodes CASSPYRGRNEQFF. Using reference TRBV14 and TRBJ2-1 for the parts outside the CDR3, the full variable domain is EAGVTQFPSHSVIEKGQTVTLRCDPISGHDNLYWYRRVMGKEIKFLLHFVKESKQDESGMPNNRFLAERTGGTYSTLKVQPAELEDSGVYFCASSPYRGRNEQFFGPGTRLTVL.

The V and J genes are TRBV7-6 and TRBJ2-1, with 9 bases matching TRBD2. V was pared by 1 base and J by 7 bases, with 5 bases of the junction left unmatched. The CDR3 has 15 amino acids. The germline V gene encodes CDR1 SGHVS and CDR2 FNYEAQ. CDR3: CASSLVGTSWNEQFF. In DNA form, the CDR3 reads TGTGCCAGCAGCTTAGTTGGGACTAGCTGGAATGAGCAGTTCTTC.

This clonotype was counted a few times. CDR3 residues: CASSLQPGTDTQYF. The CDR3, as DNA: TGTGCCAGCAGTTTGCAGCCGGGCACAGATACGCAGTATTTT. This rearrangement joins TRBV28 to TRBJ2-3, with no clear D. Germline CDR1 is MDHEN and CDR2 is SYDVKM. The CDR3 runs 14 residues. Trimming took off 3 bases at V and 1 base at J, with 8 bases between the two ends.

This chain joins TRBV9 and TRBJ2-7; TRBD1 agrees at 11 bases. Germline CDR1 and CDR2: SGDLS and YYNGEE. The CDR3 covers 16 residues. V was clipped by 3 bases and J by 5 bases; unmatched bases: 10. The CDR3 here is CASSALDGQGAHEQYF. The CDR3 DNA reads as TGTGCCAGCAGCGCGTTAGATGGACAGGGGGCCCACGAGCAGTACTTC.

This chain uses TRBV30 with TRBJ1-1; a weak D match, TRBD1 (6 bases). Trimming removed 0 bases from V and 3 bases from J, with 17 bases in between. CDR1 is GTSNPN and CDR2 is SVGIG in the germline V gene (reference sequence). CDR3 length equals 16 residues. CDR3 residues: CAWSVNSWGPDTEAFF. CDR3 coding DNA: TGTGCCTGGAGTGTAAATTCGTGGGGGCCTGACACTGAAGCTTTCTTT.

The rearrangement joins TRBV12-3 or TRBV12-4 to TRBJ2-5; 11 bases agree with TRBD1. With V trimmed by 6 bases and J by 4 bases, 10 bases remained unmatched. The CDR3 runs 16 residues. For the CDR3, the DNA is TGTGCCAGCAGCCCAGGACAGGGGGCGGTGGGAGAGACCCAGTACTTC. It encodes CASSPGQGAVGETQYF.

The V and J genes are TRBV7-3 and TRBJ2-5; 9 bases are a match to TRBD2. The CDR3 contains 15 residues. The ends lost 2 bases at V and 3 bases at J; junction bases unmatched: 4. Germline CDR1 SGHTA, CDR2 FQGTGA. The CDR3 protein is CASSLWIAGEETQYF. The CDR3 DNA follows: TGTGCCAGCAGCTTATGGATAGCGGGGGAAGAGACCCAGTACTTC.

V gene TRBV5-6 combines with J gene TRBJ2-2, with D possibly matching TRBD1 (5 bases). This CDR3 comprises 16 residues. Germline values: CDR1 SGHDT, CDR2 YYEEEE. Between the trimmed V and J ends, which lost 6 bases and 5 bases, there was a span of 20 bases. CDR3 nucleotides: TGTGCCAGCAACTTAAGGGGAATAGGGTCGACCGGGGAGCTGTTTTTT. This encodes CASNLRGIGSTGELFF.

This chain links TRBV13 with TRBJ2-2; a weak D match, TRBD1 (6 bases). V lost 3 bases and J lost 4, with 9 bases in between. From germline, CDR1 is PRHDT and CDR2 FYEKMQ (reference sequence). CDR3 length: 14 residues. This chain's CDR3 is CASSFQGSTGELFF. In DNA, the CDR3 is TGTGCCAGCAGCTTTCAGGGGAGCACCGGGGAGCTGTTTTTT.